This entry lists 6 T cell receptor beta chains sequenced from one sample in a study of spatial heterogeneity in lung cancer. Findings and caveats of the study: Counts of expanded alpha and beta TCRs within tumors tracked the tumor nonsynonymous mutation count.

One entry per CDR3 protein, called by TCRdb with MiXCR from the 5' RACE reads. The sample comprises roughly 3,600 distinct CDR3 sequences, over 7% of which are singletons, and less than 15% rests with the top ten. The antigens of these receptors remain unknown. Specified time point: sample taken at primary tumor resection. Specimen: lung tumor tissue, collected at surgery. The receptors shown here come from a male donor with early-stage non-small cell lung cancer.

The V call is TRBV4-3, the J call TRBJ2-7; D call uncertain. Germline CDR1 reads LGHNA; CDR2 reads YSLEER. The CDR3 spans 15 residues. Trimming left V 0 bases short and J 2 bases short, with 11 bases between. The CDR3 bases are TGCGCCAGCAGCCAAGATCGAAGACAAACCTACGAGCAGTACTTC. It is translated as CASSQDRRQTYEQYF.

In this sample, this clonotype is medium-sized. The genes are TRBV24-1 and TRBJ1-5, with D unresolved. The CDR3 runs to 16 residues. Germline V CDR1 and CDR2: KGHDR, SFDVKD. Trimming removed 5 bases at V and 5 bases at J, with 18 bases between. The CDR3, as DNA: TGTGCCACCAGTGGAGACAATCGCGGACCGGATCAGCCCCAGCATTTT. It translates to CATSGDNRGPDQPQHF.

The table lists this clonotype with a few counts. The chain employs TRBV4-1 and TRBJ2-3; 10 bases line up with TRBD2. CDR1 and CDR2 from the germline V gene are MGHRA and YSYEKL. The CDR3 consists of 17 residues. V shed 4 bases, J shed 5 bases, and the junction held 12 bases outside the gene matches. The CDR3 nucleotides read TGCGCCAGCAGCCGTGGAATAGCGGGGGGCAGTAGAGATACGCAGTATTTT. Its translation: CASSRGIAGGSRDTQYF.

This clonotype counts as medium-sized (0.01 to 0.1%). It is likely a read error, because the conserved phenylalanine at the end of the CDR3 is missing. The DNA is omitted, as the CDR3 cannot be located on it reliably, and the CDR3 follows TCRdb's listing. The CDR3 loop is CASSEAPTSGGSL. This chain joins TRBV2 and TRBJ2-1; the DNA was not used to check the table's D call, TRBD2. CDR1 and CDR2 (germline): SNHLY, FYNNEI. Counting both end residues, the CDR3 totals 13 amino acids.

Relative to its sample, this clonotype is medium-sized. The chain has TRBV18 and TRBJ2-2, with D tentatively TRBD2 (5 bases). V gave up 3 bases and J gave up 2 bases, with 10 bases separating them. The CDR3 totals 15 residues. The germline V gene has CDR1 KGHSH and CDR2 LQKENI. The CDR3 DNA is TGTGCCAGCTCACCTGTCGGACTCAACACCGGGGAGCTGTTTTTT. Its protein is CASSPVGLNTGELFF.

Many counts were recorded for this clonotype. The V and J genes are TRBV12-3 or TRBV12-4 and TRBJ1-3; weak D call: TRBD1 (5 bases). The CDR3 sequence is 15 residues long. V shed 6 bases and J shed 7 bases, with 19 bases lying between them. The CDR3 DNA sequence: TGTGCCAGCAGGACAGACGCCGCTGGTGGGAACACCATATATTTT. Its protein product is CASRTDAAGGNTIYF.